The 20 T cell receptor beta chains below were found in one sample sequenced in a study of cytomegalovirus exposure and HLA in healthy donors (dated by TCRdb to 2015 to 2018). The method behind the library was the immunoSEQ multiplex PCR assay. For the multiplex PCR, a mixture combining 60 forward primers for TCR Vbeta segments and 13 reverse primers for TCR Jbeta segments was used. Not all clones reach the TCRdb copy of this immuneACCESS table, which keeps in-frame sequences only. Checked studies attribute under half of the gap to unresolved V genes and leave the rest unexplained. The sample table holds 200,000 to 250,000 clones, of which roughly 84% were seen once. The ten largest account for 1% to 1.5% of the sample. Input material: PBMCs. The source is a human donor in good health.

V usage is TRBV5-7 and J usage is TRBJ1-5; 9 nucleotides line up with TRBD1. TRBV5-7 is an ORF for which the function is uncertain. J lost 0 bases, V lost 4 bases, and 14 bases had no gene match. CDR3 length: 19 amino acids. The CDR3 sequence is CASSQAPGQGDHSNQPQHF. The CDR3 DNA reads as TGTGCCAGCAGCCAGGCCCCGGGACAGGGCGACCATAGCAATCAGCCCCAGCATTTT.

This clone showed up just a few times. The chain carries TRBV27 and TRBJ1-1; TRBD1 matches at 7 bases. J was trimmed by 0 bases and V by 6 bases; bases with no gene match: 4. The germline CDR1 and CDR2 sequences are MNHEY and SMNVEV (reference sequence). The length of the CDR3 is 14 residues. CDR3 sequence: CASSRGQVNTEAFF. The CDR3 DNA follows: TGTGCCAGCAGCCGAGGACAGGTGAACACTGAAGCTTTCTTT.

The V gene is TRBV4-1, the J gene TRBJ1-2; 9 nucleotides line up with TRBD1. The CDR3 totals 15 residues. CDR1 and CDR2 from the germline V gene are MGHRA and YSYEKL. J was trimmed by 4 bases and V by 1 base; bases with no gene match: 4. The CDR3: CASSQGDREAYGYTF. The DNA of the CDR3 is TGCGCCAGCAGCCAAGGGGACAGGGAGGCCTATGGCTACACCTTC.

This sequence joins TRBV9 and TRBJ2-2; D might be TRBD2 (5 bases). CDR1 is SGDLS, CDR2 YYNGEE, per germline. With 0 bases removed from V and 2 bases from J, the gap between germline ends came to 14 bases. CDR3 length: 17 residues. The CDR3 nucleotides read TGTGCCAGCAGCGTAGGTGGTCGAGCGGTTAACACCGGGGAGCTGTTTTTT. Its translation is CASSVGGRAVNTGELFF.

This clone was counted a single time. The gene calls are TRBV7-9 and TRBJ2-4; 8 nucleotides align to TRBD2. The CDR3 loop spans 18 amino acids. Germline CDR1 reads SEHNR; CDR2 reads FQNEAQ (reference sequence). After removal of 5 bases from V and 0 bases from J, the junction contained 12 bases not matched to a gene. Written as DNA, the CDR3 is TGTGCCAGCAGCCCTGGGACTAGATTATCACTAGCCAAAAACATTCAGTACTTC. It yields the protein CASSPGTRLSLAKNIQYF.

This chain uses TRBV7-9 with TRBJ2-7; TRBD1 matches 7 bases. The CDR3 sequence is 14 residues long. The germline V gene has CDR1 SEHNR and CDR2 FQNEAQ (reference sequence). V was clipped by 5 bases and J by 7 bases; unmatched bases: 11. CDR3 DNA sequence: TGTGCCAGCAGCGAGAGACAGGGTCAATATGAGCAGTACTTC. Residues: CASSERQGQYEQYF.

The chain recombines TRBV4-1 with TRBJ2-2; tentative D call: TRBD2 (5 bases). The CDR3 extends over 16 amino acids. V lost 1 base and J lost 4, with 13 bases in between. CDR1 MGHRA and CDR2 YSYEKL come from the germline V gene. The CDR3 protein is CASSQVALARTGELFF. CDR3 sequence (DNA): TGCGCCAGCAGCCAAGTAGCGCTAGCTCGCACCGGGGAGCTGTTTTTT.

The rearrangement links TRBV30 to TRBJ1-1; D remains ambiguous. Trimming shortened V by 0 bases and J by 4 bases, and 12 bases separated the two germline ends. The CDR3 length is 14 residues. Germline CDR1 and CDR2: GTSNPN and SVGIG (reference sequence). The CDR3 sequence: CAWSVLYGITEAFF. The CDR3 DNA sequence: TGTGCCTGGAGTGTTTTATACGGGATCACTGAAGCTTTCTTT.

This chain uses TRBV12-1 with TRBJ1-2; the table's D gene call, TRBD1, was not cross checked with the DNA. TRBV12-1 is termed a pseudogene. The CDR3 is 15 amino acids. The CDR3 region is CASNAYEGENYGYTF. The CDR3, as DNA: TGTGCCAGCAACGCTTACGAGGGGGAAAACTATGGCTACACCTTC.

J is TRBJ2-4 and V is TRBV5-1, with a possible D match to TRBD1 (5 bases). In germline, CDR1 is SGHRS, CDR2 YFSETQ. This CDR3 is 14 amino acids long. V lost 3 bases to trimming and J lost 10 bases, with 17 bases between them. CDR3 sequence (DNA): TGCGCCAGCAGCTCAGGGTACGTGTCTGAGATTCAGTACTTC. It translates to CASSSGYVSEIQYF.

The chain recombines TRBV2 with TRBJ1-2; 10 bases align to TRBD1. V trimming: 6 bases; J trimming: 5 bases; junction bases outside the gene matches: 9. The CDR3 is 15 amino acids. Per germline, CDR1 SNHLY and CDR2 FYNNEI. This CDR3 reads CASRPLGTGEYGYTF. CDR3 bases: TGTGCCAGCAGGCCTCTAGGGACAGGGGAGTATGGCTACACCTTC. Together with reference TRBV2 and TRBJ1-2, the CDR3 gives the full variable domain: EPEVTQTPSHQVTQMGQEVILRCVPISNHLYFYWYRQILGQKVEFLVSFYNNEISEKSEIFDDQFSVERPDGSNFTLKIRSTKLEDSAMYFCASRPLGTGEYGYTFGSGTRLTVV.

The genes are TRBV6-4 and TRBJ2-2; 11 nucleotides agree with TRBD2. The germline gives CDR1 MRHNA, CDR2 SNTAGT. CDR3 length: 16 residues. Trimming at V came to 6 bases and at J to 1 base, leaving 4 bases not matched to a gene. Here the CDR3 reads CASSALAGGNTGELFF. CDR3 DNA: TGTGCCAGCAGCGCTCTAGCGGGAGGGAACACCGGGGAGCTGTTTTTT.

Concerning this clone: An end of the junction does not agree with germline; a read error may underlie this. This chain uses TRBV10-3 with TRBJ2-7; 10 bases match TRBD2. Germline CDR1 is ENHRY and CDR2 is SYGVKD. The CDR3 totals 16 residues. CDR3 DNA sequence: TGTGCCGTCAGTGAAAGAGGGCTAGCGGGAGACAACGAGCAGTACTTC. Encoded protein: CAVSERGLAGDNEQYF.

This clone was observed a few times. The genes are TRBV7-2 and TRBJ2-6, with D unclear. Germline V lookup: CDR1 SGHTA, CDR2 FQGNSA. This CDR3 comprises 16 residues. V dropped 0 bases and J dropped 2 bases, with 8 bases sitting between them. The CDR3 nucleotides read TGTGCCAGCAGCTTAGCGATTGCGGCTGGGGCCAACGTCCTGACTTTC. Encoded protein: CASSLAIAAGANVLTF. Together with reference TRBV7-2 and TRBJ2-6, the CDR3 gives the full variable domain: GAGVSQSPSNKVTEKGKDVELRCDPISGHTALYWYRQSLGQGLEFLIYFQGNSAPDKSGLPSDRFSAERTGGSVSTLTIQRTQQEDSAVYLCASSLAIAAGANVLTFGAGSRLTVL.

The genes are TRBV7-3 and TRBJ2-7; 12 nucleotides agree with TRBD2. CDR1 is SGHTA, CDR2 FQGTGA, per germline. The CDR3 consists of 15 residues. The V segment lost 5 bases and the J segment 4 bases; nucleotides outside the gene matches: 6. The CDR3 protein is CASSQTSGRQYEQYF. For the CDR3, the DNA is TGTGCCAGCAGCCAGACTAGCGGGAGACAATACGAGCAGTACTTC.

The CDR3 loop is CASSESGTEYGYTF. Here the CDR3 DNA reads TGTGCCAGCAGTGAATCGGGGACAGAGTATGGCTACACCTTC. This chain uses TRBV25-1 with TRBJ1-2, with 7 nucleotides matching TRBD1. CDR1 is MGHDK, CDR2 SYGVNS, per germline. This CDR3 contains 14 residues. J lost 5 bases, V lost 1 base, and 4 bases had no gene match.

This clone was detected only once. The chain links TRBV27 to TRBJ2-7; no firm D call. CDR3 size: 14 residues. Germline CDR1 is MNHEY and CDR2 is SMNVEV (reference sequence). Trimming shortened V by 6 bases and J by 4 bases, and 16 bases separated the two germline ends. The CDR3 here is CASRTLAKPYEQYF. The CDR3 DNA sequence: TGTGCCAGCAGGACTTTAGCAAAGCCGTACGAGCAGTACTTC.

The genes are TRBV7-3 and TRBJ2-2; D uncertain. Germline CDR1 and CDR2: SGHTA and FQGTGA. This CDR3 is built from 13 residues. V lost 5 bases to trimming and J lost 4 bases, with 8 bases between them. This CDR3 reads CASSPIATGELFF. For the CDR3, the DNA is TGTGCCAGCAGCCCCATAGCCACCGGGGAGCTGTTTTTT. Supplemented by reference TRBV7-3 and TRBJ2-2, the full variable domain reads GAGVSQTPSNKVTEKGKYVELRCDPISGHTALYWYRQSLGQGPEFLIYFQGTGAADDSGLPNDRFFAVRPEGSVSTLKIQRTERGDSAVYLCASSPIATGELFFGEGSRLTVL.

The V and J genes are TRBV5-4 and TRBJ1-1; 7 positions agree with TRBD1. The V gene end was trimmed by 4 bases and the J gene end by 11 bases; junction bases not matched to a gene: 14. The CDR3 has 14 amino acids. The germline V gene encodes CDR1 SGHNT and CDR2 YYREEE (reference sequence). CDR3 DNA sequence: TGTGCCAGCAGCCAGCAGACAGGGATTGTCGACGCTTTCTTT. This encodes CASSQQTGIVDAFF.

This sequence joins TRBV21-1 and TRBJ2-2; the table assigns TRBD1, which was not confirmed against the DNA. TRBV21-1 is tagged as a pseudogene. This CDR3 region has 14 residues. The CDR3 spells CASNPGQGRGELFF. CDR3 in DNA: TGTGCCAGCAACCCGGGACAGGGTAGGGGGGAGCTGTTTTTT.